This T cell receptor beta chain was documented in a study of blood T cell repertoires in COVID-19. Study overall: Acute and convalescent COVID-19 specimens originated in the United States, Italy and Spain. Nucleic acid was either cDNA or gDNA, and it came from T cells, B-cell-depleted T cells, or PBMCs.

This clone was picked up one time. V lost 1 base and J lost 6, with 10 bases in between. This CDR3 region has 14 residues. Germline V CDR1 and CDR2: SGHTA, FQGNSA. In the original analysis: By means of reference gene primer amplification, nucleated cell counts were estimated. Here immunoSEQ multiplex PCR was the method, and the copy in TCRdb shows in-frame clones only, minus some. V and J calls and clone size are copied from that table; D and trimming were computed from the DNA. The sample carries 40,000 to 50,000 clones, roughly 86% recorded once. Source material: peripheral blood. The V call is TRBV7-2, the J call TRBJ1-5; possibly TRBD1 for D (6 bases). This receptor was identified in a man in his sixties or seventies with acute or convalescent COVID-19. The CDR3 DNA follows: TGTGCCAGCAGCTTAGAACAGGGTCCTCAGCCCCAGCATTTT. This translates into CASSLEQGPQPQHF.